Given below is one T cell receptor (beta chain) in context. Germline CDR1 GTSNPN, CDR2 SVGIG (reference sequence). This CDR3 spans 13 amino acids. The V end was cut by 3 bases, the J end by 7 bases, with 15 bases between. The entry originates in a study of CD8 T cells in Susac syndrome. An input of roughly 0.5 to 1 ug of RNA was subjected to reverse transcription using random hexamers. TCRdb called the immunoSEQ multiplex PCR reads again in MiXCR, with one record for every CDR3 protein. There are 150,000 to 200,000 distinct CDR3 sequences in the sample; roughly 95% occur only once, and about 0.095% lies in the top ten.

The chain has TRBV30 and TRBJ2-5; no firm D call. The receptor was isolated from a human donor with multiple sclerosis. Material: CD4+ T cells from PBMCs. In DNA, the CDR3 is TGTGCCTGGAGGGCCCCAGATGTCCGGACCCAGTACTTC. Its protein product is CAWRAPDVRTQYF. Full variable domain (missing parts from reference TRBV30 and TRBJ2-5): SQTIHQWPATLVQPVGSPLSLECTVEGTSNPNLYWYRQAAGRGLQLLFYSVGIGQISSEVPQNLSASRPQDRQFILSSKKLLLSDSGFYLCAWRAPDVRTQYFGPGTRLLVL.